This TCR beta chain comes out of a study of T-cell reconstitution after alpha-beta-depleted transplantation in children. Unique molecular identifiers featured in how the TCRbeta library was prepared. TCRdb reanalysed the PCR reads using MiXCR and keeps one entry per CDR3 protein. The sample includes about 610,000 distinct CDR3 sequences, about 10% of them seen just once. This receptor was taken from a human donor who donated a stem cell graft to a child with acute myeloid leukemia. Sequencing was performed on PBMCs from the stem cell graft donor, taken from the stem cell graft.

CDR3 in DNA: TGTGCCAGCTCACCCCTGGGACAGGGCAATTTTGACTACGAGCAGTACTTC. Encoded protein: CASSPLGQGNFDYEQYF. This sequence joins TRBV18 and TRBJ2-7; TRBD1 agrees at 9 bases. The CDR3 spans 17 residues. Germline-derived CDR1 and CDR2 are KGHSH and LQKENI. V shed 3 bases and J 3 bases; nucleotides not matched to a gene: 12.